This is a list of T cell receptor beta chains from one sample in a study of T cells in Graves' hyperthyroidism and ophthalmopathy. TCRdb analysed the multiplex PCR reads with MiXCR anew, one entry per CDR3 protein. Here the sample spans under 200,000 distinct CDR3 sequences, just under 9.5% being singletons. The sequenced material came from blood. These receptors came from a woman aged 18-29 years with Graves' hyperthyroidism that later progressed to Graves' ophthalmopathy. Both conserved end residues are part of each CDR3. The order of the fields is CDR3 length, V gene, D gene, J gene, clone size, CDR3 protein, CDR3 DNA. D genes are given only for firm matches. Clone size, where shown, is once, few, many, or a class for clones that have expanded.

length: 13; V: TRBV25-1; D: NA; J: TRBJ1-2; size: many; CDR3: CASSERQGGGYTF; DNA: TGTGCCAGCAGTGAAAGGCAGGGAGGCGGCTACACCTTC
length: 12; V: TRBV2; D: NA; J: TRBJ2-7; size: NA; CDR3: CASSVTIYEQYF; DNA: TGTGCCAGCAGTGTGACTATCTACGAGCAGTACTTC
length: 15; V: TRBV28; D: NA; J: TRBJ2-7; size: NA; CDR3: CASSFQGLSSYEQYF; DNA: TGTGCCAGCAGTTTCCAAGGACTTAGCTCCTACGAGCAGTACTTC
length: 18; V: TRBV4-1; D: TRBD2; J: TRBJ2-1; size: many; CDR3: CASSQDRASGRAGDEQFF; DNA: TGCGCCAGCAGCCAAGATCGGGCTAGCGGGAGGGCCGGAGATGAGCAGTTCTTC
length: 15; V: TRBV4-1; D: NA; J: TRBJ2-2; size: NA; CDR3: CASSQQDRDTGELFF; DNA: TGCGCCAGCAGCCAACAGGACAGAGACACCGGGGAGCTGTTTTTT
length: 14; V: TRBV2; D: TRBD1; J: TRBJ1-2; size: many; CDR3: CASIRGGGRAGYTF; DNA: TGTGCCAGCATACGGGGAGGGGGCAGGGCCGGCTACACCTTC
length: 14; V: TRBV3-1; D: NA; J: TRBJ2-3; size: many; CDR3: CASSPQGDTDTQYF; DNA: TGTGCCAGCAGCCCACAGGGAGACACAGATACGCAGTATTTT
length: 15; V: TRBV20-1; D: NA; J: TRBJ2-5; size: many; CDR3: CSARLAPTLQETQYF; DNA: TGCAGTGCTAGACTAGCGCCTACCCTCCAAGAGACCCAGTACTTC
length: 15; V: TRBV5-1; D: TRBD2; J: TRBJ2-7; size: many; CDR3: CASSSGREGLIEQYF; DNA: TGCGCCAGCAGTTCAGGGCGGGAGGGCCTTATCGAGCAGTACTTC
length: 15; V: TRBV4-1; D: NA; J: TRBJ2-1; size: few; CDR3: CASSQVAVSYNEQFF; DNA: TGCGCCAGCAGCCAAGTAGCGGTATCCTACAATGAGCAGTTCTTC